The T cell receptor (beta chain) described here comes from a study of blood T cell repertoires in COVID-19. Background on the study: Sites in the United States, Italy and Spain provided acute and convalescent COVID-19 samples. Sample material is recorded as cDNA or gDNA derived from T cells, B-cell-depleted T cells, or PBMCs.

Germline CDR1 and CDR2: MNHEY and SMNVEV (reference sequence). This CDR3 region has 13 residues. Trimming shortened V by 5 bases and J by 1 base, and 8 bases separated the two germline ends. How the authors handled the data: Reference gene primer amplification in the assay estimated nucleated cell counts. Some clones are missing from TCRdb's copy, which holds only in-frame ones; the method was immunoSEQ multiplex PCR. That table is the source of V, J and clone size, and D and trimming were worked out from the DNA. The sample has 95,000 to 150,000 clones, 70% to 80% seen once; the top ten hold roughly 7.3%.

The TCR comes from a human donor in a cohort sampled during active COVID-19. Sequenced material: peripheral blood. V gene TRBV27 combines with J gene TRBJ1-1; D is undetermined. This chain's CDR3 is CASSVGSNTEAFF. For the CDR3, the DNA is TGTGCCAGCAGTGTCGGGTCGAACACTGAAGCTTTCTTT.